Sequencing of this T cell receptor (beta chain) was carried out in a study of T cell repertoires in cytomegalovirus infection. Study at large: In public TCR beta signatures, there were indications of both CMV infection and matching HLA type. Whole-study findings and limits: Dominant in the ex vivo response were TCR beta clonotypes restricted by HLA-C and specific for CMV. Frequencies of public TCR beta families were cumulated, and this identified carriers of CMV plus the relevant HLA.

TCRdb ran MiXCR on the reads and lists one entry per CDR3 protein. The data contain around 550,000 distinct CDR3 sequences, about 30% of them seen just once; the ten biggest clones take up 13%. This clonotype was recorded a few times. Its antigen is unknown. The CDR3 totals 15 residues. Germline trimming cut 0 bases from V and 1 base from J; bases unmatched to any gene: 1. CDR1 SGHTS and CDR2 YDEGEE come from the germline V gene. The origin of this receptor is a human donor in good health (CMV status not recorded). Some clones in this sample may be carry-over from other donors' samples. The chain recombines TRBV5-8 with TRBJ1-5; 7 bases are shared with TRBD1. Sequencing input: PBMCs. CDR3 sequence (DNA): TGTGCCAGCAGCTTGGAGGGACAGAGCAATCAGCCCCAGCATTTT. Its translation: CASSLEGQSNQPQHF.